The 4 T cell receptor beta chains listed next were all sequenced from one sample in a study of T cell responses to AZD1222 COVID-19 vaccine (dated by TCRdb to the early 2020s). Preparation of the library involved the immunoSEQ multiplex PCR assay. TCRdb limited this immuneACCESS table to in-frame rearrangements with V and J called. A share of clones is missing; checked studies link under half to unresolved V genes, and the rest is unexplained. The sample includes over 75,000 clones, with 85% to 90% observed a single time. The ten largest make up 31% of the sample. The time point label, as the study defines it: baseline before first vaccination. The sequences come from peripheral blood, collected on day 0 of AZD1222 vaccination. These receptors were taken from an adult in good health.

V is TRBV9 and J is TRBJ2-7; D gene ambiguous. Germline CDR1 is SGDLS and CDR2 is YYNGEE. The CDR3 consists of 12 residues. The ends were cut back, 4 bases at V and 4 bases at J, with 9 bases in the middle. CDR3 protein: CASSHLGYEQYF. CDR3 in DNA: TGTGCCAGCAGCCACCTAGGGTACGAGCAGTACTTC.

The V call is TRBV5-1, the J call TRBJ2-2; no clear D gene. The CDR3 is 15 amino acids. Germline CDR1 SGHRS, CDR2 YFSETQ. Trimming stripped 5 bases from V and 4 bases from J, with 15 bases between. The CDR3 loop is CASRKVSAVTGELFF. CDR3 coding DNA: TGCGCCAGCAGAAAAGTTTCTGCTGTCACCGGGGAGCTGTTTTTT.

This rearrangement joins TRBV28 to TRBJ2-7; 7 nucleotides line up with TRBD1. Germline assignment: CDR1 MDHEN and CDR2 SYDVKM. Losses at the gene ends were 5 bases for V and 0 bases for J; bases not matched to a gene: 10. CDR3 length equals 16 residues. CDR3 sequence reads: CASSPRTGFSSYEQYF. As DNA, the CDR3 is TGTGCCAGCAGTCCGCGGACAGGTTTTAGCTCCTACGAGCAGTACTTC.

The chain links TRBV10-3 to TRBJ1-6, with no clear D. The CDR3 covers 15 residues. From germline, CDR1 is ENHRY and CDR2 SYGVKD. Trimming left V 8 bases short and J 5 bases short, with 16 bases between. The CDR3 loop reads CAIRRVVSDNSPLHF. CDR3 DNA: TGTGCCATCCGCCGCGTGGTTTCGGATAATTCACCCCTCCACTTT.